The 25 T cell receptor beta chains below were found in one sample sequenced in a study of neoadjuvant nivolumab and ipilimumab in lung cancer. Data came from immunoSEQ multiplex PCR; TCRdb stores just in-frame clones and leaves some out. In the table there are 2,500 to 3,000 clones, approximately 85% of which are singletons. Material: tumor tissue, obtained before neoadjuvant nivolumab, alone or with ipilimumab. These receptors were collected from an adult with non-small cell lung cancer.

This chain uses TRBV7-8 with TRBJ2-7; D possibly corresponds to TRBD2 (6 bases). Germline CDR1 reads SGHVS; CDR2 reads FQNEAQ. The CDR3 length is 16 residues. V dropped 1 base and J dropped 0 bases, with 13 bases sitting between them. The CDR3 spells CASSLGLASTSYEQYF. CDR3 bases: TGTGCCAGCAGCTTAGGGCTAGCGAGCACCTCCTACGAGCAGTACTTC. Full variable domain (outside the CDR3, taken from reference TRBV7-8 and TRBJ2-7): GAGVSQSPRYKVAKRGQDVALRCDPISGHVSLFWYQQALGQGPEFLTYFQNEAQLDKSGLPSDRFFAERPEGSVSTLKIQRTQQEDSAVYLCASSLGLASTSYEQYFGPGTRLTVT.

J is TRBJ2-3 and V is TRBV6-1, with D unresolved. Trimming removed 4 bases from V and 2 bases from J, with 10 bases in between. CDR3 size: 14 residues. Germline V CDR1 and CDR2: MNHNS, SASEGT. The CDR3 DNA reads TGTGCCAGCAGTGTCGGACCCCACACAGATACGCAGTATTTT. This sequence encodes CASSVGPHTDTQYF.

The genes are TRBV19 and TRBJ1-5; 7 bases are a match to TRBD1. Per germline, CDR1 LNHDA and CDR2 SQIVND (reference sequence). V gave up 5 bases and J gave up 1 base; unmatched junction bases: 2. The CDR3 sequence is 14 residues long. The CDR3 is CASSPGGSNQPQHF. The CDR3 coding sequence is TGTGCCAGTAGTCCAGGGGGGAGCAATCAGCCCCAGCATTTT.

The CDR3 sequence is CASSEGAAGGDEQYF. Written as DNA, the CDR3 is TGCGCCAGCAGTGAGGGGGCGGCAGGGGGCGACGAGCAGTACTTC. This chain uses TRBV10-1 with TRBJ2-7, with TRBD1 matching 8 bases. CDR1 and CDR2 from the germline V gene are WNHNN and SYGVQD (reference sequence). The CDR3 contains 15 residues. Trimming at V came to 2 bases and at J to 5 bases, leaving 8 bases not matched to a gene.

This chain links TRBV5-1 with TRBJ1-4; no clear D gene. Germline-derived CDR1 and CDR2 are SGHRS and YFSETQ. CDR3 length: 16 amino acids. The V gene lost 4 bases and the J gene lost 3 bases, with 16 bases spanning the gap. The CDR3 spells CASSPFSGDSNEKLFF. DNA for the CDR3: TGCGCCAGCAGCCCTTTTTCGGGTGACTCTAATGAAAAACTGTTTTTT.

This sequence joins TRBV7-8 and TRBJ2-5; 7 bases are a match to TRBD2. Germline V gene sequence: CDR1 SGHVS, CDR2 FQNEAQ. There are 16 residues in the CDR3. V shed 5 bases, J shed 4 bases, and the junction held 13 bases outside the gene matches. The CDR3 DNA reads TGTGCCAGCAGCCCCGCCCGGTGGGGGGGAACAGAGACCCAGTACTTC. Its translation is CASSPARWGGTETQYF.

The genes are TRBV6-6 and TRBJ2-1; D is unresolved. The V end lost 4 bases, the J end lost 6 bases, and 7 bases lay between the germline ends. CDR1 MNHNY and CDR2 SVGAGI come from the germline V gene (reference sequence). The CDR3 covers 12 residues. The CDR3 sequence is CASSSRLNEQFF. CDR3 bases: TGTGCCAGCAGTTCCCGACTCAATGAGCAGTTCTTC.

This chain joins TRBV20-1 and TRBJ1-1; TRBD1 might be the D (5 bases). The CDR3 is made up of 11 amino acids. The germline V and J ends were trimmed by 1 base and 7 bases, with 7 bases remaining between them. Germline CDR1 DFQATT, CDR2 SNEGSKA (reference sequence). CDR3 protein: CSARVTVEAFF. The DNA of the CDR3 is TGCAGTGCTAGAGTGACAGTTGAAGCTTTCTTT.

This sequence joins TRBV29-1 and TRBJ2-5, with 12 bases lining up with TRBD2. Germline V CDR1 and CDR2: SQVTM, ANQGSEA. J gave up 7 bases and V 6 bases, and 15 bases lay outside the gene matches. This CDR3 is built from 16 residues. The DNA of the CDR3 is TGCAGCGTCCTTAGGACTAGCGGGACGCGAGGTGGGACCCAGTACTTC. Protein sequence: CSVLRTSGTRGGTQYF. The whole variable domain, filled in from reference TRBV29-1 and TRBJ2-5, reads SAVISQKPSRDICQRGTSLTIQCQVDSQVTMMFWYRQQPGQSLTLIATANQGSEATYESGFVIDKFPISRPNLTFSTLTVSNMSPEDSSIYLCSVLRTSGTRGGTQYFGPGTRLLVL.

The V and J genes are TRBV29-1 and TRBJ2-5; TRBD2 might be the D (7 bases). Germline V lookup: CDR1 SQVTM, CDR2 ANQGSEA. This CDR3 region has 13 residues. With 7 bases removed from V and 4 bases from J, the gap between germline ends came to 16 bases. The CDR3 DNA sequence: TGCAGCGGCGGGGGCAATTCCCTAGAGACCCAGTACTTC. Its translation is CSGGGNSLETQYF.

The chain links TRBV28 to TRBJ2-1, with D perhaps matching TRBD2 (5 bases). The CDR3 length is 13 residues. Trimming shortened V by 2 bases and J by 7 bases, and 9 bases separated the two germline ends. Germline V gene data show CDR1 as MDHEN and CDR2 as SYDVKM. CDR3 sequence reads: CASSLEPGNEQFF. The CDR3 coding sequence is TGTGCCAGCAGTTTAGAGCCGGGGAATGAGCAGTTCTTC.

This chain links TRBV10-2 with TRBJ1-1; 9 bases align to TRBD1. The CDR3 loop spans 14 amino acids. The germline CDR1 and CDR2 sequences are WSHSY and SAAADI. The V and J ends lost 6 bases and 5 bases, in that order; junction bases with no gene match: 7. For the CDR3, the DNA is TGCGCCAGCAGGGACAGGGGTCGGGAGACTGAAGCTTTCTTT. Its protein is CASRDRGRETEAFF.

The genes are TRBV5-1 and TRBJ1-5; TRBD1 might be the D (6 bases). The CDR3 has 14 amino acids. Trimming took off 4 bases at V and 4 bases at J, with 12 bases between the two ends. Per the germline V gene, CDR1 is SGHRS and CDR2 is YFSETQ. The CDR3: CASSPLDRNQPQHF. The CDR3 DNA is TGCGCCAGCAGCCCACTAGACAGGAATCAGCCCCAGCATTTT.

The chain is built from TRBV7-9 and TRBJ2-3; D may be TRBD1 (6 bases). V was pared by 5 bases and J by 5 bases, with 29 bases between. Germline loops: CDR1 SEHNR, CDR2 FQNEAQ (reference sequence). There are 19 residues in the CDR3. The CDR3 spells CASSRDRWGLDRIVDTQYF. The CDR3, as DNA: TGTGCCAGCAGCAGAGACCGTTGGGGTCTTGACAGGATTGTAGATACGCAGTATTTT.

The V and J genes are TRBV6-1 and TRBJ1-1; D perhaps matches TRBD1 (5 bases). The CDR3 sequence is 13 residues long. From germline, CDR1 is MNHNS and CDR2 SASEGT. With 4 bases removed from V and 6 bases from J, the gap between germline ends came to 12 bases. CDR3 sequence reads: CASSGGRLAEAFF. CDR3 DNA sequence: TGTGCCAGCAGTGGGGGCCGGTTGGCTGAAGCTTTCTTT.

The rearrangement links TRBV6-5 to TRBJ1-5; 7 bases fit TRBD1. The J segment lost 0 bases and the V segment lost 6 bases, leaving 5 bases of the junction unmatched. Germline assignment: CDR1 MNHEY and CDR2 SVGAGI. This CDR3 has 15 residues. CDR3 sequence reads: CASRKQGFSNQPQHF. CDR3 coding DNA: TGTGCCAGCAGAAAACAGGGGTTTAGCAATCAGCCCCAGCATTTT.

This clone was seen only once. The V call is TRBV6-1, the J call TRBJ1-4; weak D call: TRBD1 (6 bases). V lost 4 bases and J 5 bases, leaving 17 bases between the germline ends. The CDR3 spans 16 residues. Germline CDR1 MNHNS, CDR2 SASEGT. The CDR3 bases are TGTGCCAGCAGTGGTTACCGACAGGTTTCCAATGAAAAACTGTTTTTT. As protein: CASSGYRQVSNEKLFF.

The rearrangement joins TRBV15 to TRBJ2-2; 13 bases fit TRBD2. The CDR3 is 18 residues long. J gave up 3 bases and V 5 bases, and 9 bases lay outside the gene matches. Germline V gene lookup returns CDR1 LNHNV and CDR2 YYDKDF (reference sequence). CDR3 bases: TGTGCCACCAGCGGACCGACTAGCGGGAGGTCGGACACCGGGGAGCTGTTTTTT. Encoded protein: CATSGPTSGRSDTGELFF.

This chain connects TRBV28 to TRBJ2-3; no clear D gene. The CDR3 extends over 12 amino acids. Deletions cut 5 bases from V and 5 bases from J, with 8 bases between. Germline CDR1 and CDR2: MDHEN and SYDVKM. The CDR3 protein is CASSPPRDTQYF. The DNA for the CDR3 is TGTGCCAGCAGTCCCCCTAGAGATACGCAGTATTTT.

The chain carries TRBV5-1 and TRBJ2-2; D uncertain. Germline CDR1 reads SGHRS; CDR2 reads YFSETQ. The CDR3 has 15 residues. V shed 0 bases and J shed 1 base, with 7 bases lying between them. The CDR3 region has the DNA TGCGCCAGCAGCTTGGGGAGCCTGAACACCGGGGAGCTGTTTTTT. Protein product: CASSLGSLNTGELFF. The whole variable domain, remainder taken from reference TRBV5-1 and TRBJ2-2, is KAGVTQTPRYLIKTRGQQVTLSCSPISGHRSVSWYQQTPGQGLQFLFEYFSETQRNKGNFPGRFSGRQFSNSRSEMNVSTLELGDSALYLCASSLGSLNTGELFFGEGSRLTVL.

V and J are TRBV2 and TRBJ2-1, with 8 bases fitting TRBD2. The CDR3 length is 18 residues. Unmatched junction bases numbered 12, after V lost 2 bases and J lost 3 bases. Germline-derived CDR1 and CDR2 are SNHLY and FYNNEI. CDR3 sequence: CASSENRGLAPIYNEQFF. CDR3 nucleotides: TGTGCCAGCAGTGAAAACCGAGGACTAGCCCCGATCTACAATGAGCAGTTCTTC.

The gene calls are TRBV10-2 and TRBJ2-7; D remains unclear. The length of the CDR3 is 11 residues. V lost 8 bases to trimming and J lost 3 bases, with 8 bases between them. Germline V gene sequence: CDR1 WSHSY, CDR2 SAAADI. The CDR3 coding sequence is TGCGCCAGCCTTGGCAACTACGAGCAGTACTTC. Translating gives CASLGNYEQYF.

The gene calls are TRBV7-2 and TRBJ2-7; 7 bases are shared with TRBD1. Germline CDR1 and CDR2: SGHTA and FQGNSA. Trimming at V came to 1 base and at J to 3 bases, leaving 6 bases not matched to a gene. There are 15 residues in the CDR3. This chain's CDR3 is CASSLDRGPFYEQYF. In DNA, the CDR3 is TGTGCCAGCAGCTTAGACAGGGGCCCCTTCTACGAGCAGTACTTC.

V is TRBV5-1 and J is TRBJ2-7; D is possibly TRBD2 (7 bases). The CDR3 is made up of 13 amino acids. Germline V gene sequence: CDR1 SGHRS, CDR2 YFSETQ. Trimming left V 2 bases short and J 6 bases short, with 12 bases between. CDR3 sequence: CASSFGLGGEQYF. CDR3 in DNA: TGCGCCAGCAGCTTCGGACTAGGGGGCGAGCAGTACTTC.

This clone turned up a few times. The chain uses TRBV7-9 and TRBJ2-5, with 13 bases identical to TRBD2. The trim removed 3 bases at V and 4 bases at J, leaving 11 bases unmatched. The CDR3 has 18 amino acids. Germline CDR1 SEHNR, CDR2 FQNEAQ (reference sequence). CDR3 region: CASSLGLAGMRWRETQYF. DNA of the CDR3: TGTGCCAGCAGCTTGGGACTAGCGGGAATGAGATGGAGAGAGACCCAGTACTTC.